The present TCR beta chain was sequenced within a study of blood T cells in healthy people across ages. Background on the study: About one barcoded TCR beta cDNA was captured per two T cells.

Trimming cost V 5 bases and J 1 base, with 8 bases left between them. The CDR3 is 13 residues long. Germline V gene lookup returns CDR1 SGHTA and CDR2 FQGNSA. Russia was home to the donors, healthy Caucasian individuals aged about 6 to 90. Researchers collected about 9.6 milliliters of peripheral blood from every single donor. Every sample had a minimum of 7 million PBMCs isolated. Alongside a J-beta primer mix, a sample-barcoded 5' primer served in a second PCR lasting about 6 to 12 cycles. TCRdb re-derived calls from the 5' RACE reads in MiXCR, one entry per CDR3 protein. This table has about 970,000 distinct CDR3 sequences, about 53% appearing once. This clonotype was detected only a few times.

V usage is TRBV7-2 and J usage is TRBJ1-2; D unresolved. Sequenced material: blood. The receptor was derived from a woman aged 60-75 years in good health. CDR3 nucleotides: TGTGCCAGCAGCCTCAACAATAACTATGGCTACACCTTC. Its protein product is CASSLNNNYGYTF.